This T cell receptor (beta chain) is drawn from a study of shared clonotypes between healthy human individuals. The V gene end was trimmed by 1 base and the J gene end by 5 bases; junction bases not matched to a gene: 2. Germline V gene sequence: CDR1 SGDLS, CDR2 YYNGEE. This CDR3 contains 13 residues. There were only Caucasian adults among the donors, and all lived in Nashville, Tennessee. A CD45RA+ naive subset and a CD45RA-negative memory subset were split from CD4+ cells. As regards this clone: In the same sample, other DNA sequences code for this CDR3.

The input for sorted-subset replicate PCRs was approximately 200 ng DNA, 25,000 to 35,000 T cell genomes. This table comes from immunoSEQ multiplex PCR, and its TCRdb copy is limited to in-frame clones, with some not included. The repertoire consists of approximately 2.4 million clones, with around 95% occurring once and the leading ten covering roughly 0.13%. This sequence was found in a man younger than 35 in good health. Sample: naive CD4+ T cells sorted from blood. The subset was: CD45RA+ positively selected. The chain employs TRBV9 and TRBJ1-1; 7 nucleotides line up with TRBD1. CDR3 sequence (DNA): TGTGCCAGCAGCGTACAGGGGGGTACTGAAGCTTTCTTT. Translating gives CASSVQGGTEAFF.